This TCR beta chain comes out of a study of blood T cell repertoires in COVID-19. Looking at the study overall: Material from acute and convalescent COVID-19 was sourced from the United States, Italy and Spain.

CDR3 size: 14 residues. CDR1 and CDR2 (germline): SGHAT, FQNNGV. The V and J ends lost 3 bases and 4 bases respectively, with 9 bases between them. Per the study methods: Reference gene primers were amplified, and this amplification served to estimate nucleated cell counts. Measured with immunoSEQ multiplex PCR; TCRdb has only the in-frame clones, and not every one. That table is the source of V, J and clone size, and D and trimming were worked out from the DNA. The sample shows fewer than 200,000 clones, 80% to 90% of them seen only once. Material: peripheral blood. The chain couples TRBV11-2 to TRBJ1-4; D is unresolved. The source of this sequence is an older woman who had recovered from COVID-19. The CDR3 loop reads CASSLGRINEKLFF. The DNA for the CDR3 is TGTGCCAGCAGCTTGGGCAGGATTAATGAAAAACTGTTTTTT.